A single sample is the source of the 4 T cell receptor beta chains below, sequenced in a study of immune cell composition in non-small cell lung cancer. Normal lung was taken at the farthest possible site, at least 3 cm from tumour. Here immunoSEQ multiplex PCR was the method, and the copy in TCRdb shows in-frame clones only, minus some. The sample records some 4,900 clones, over 60% being singletons. Sample: non-adjacent lung tissue. These receptor sequences come from a human donor with non-small cell lung cancer.

Only one count was recorded for this clone. The rearrangement joins TRBV19 to TRBJ2-3, with a possible D match to TRBD2 (6 bases). The CDR3 is 15 amino acids. Germline-derived CDR1 and CDR2 are LNHDA and SQIVND (reference sequence). The V gene lost 4 bases and the J gene lost 4 bases, with 15 bases spanning the gap. Written as DNA, the CDR3 is TGTGCCAGTAGTACCCCGGGACTTGCAGCAGATACGCAGTATTTT. This gives the protein CASSTPGLAADTQYF.

The chain links TRBV27 to TRBJ1-1; D possibly corresponds to TRBD1 (6 bases). V was clipped by 6 bases and J by 7 bases, with 18 bases between them. The CDR3 has 14 residues. Germline CDR1 reads MNHEY; CDR2 reads SMNVEV (reference sequence). The CDR3 is CASRSFADRFEAFF. The CDR3 coding sequence is TGTGCCAGCAGATCCTTCGCTGACAGGTTTGAAGCTTTCTTT.

V usage is TRBV5-1 and J usage is TRBJ2-3; possibly TRBD1 for D (5 bases). The V end was cut by 0 bases, the J end by 4 bases, with 9 bases between. This CDR3 is 14 amino acids long. Germline-derived CDR1 and CDR2 are SGHRS and YFSETQ. The chain's CDR3 is CASSLEGHADTQYF. CDR3 bases: TGCGCCAGCAGCTTGGAGGGGCACGCAGATACGCAGTATTTT.

The rearrangement links TRBV28 to TRBJ2-7, with 10 bases fitting TRBD2. CDR3 length: 15 residues. The junction had 7 bases not matched to a gene; V was cut back by 6 bases and J by 2 bases. The V gene's germline CDR1 is MDHEN and CDR2 SYDVKM. CDR3 sequence: CASSSGTSAAYEQYF. CDR3 nucleotides: TGTGCCAGCAGCTCCGGGACTAGCGCGGCCTACGAGCAGTACTTC.